This T cell receptor beta chain was captured by sequencing in a study of CD8 T cells in ankylosing spondylitis. This clonotype appeared a few times. Germline V CDR1 and CDR2: SGHVS, FQNEAQ. Between the trimmed V and J ends, which lost 1 base and 3 bases, there was a span of 11 bases. There are 15 residues in the CDR3. TCRdb processed the 5' RACE reads anew with MiXCR; each CDR3 protein has one entry. The table includes some 150,000 distinct CDR3 sequences, around 42% detected once. The sequence was collected from a male donor with ankylosing spondylitis. The specimen sequenced was synovial fluid, either unsorted or a sorted T cell fraction (not recorded which). The chain is built from TRBV7-8 and TRBJ2-3; no definite D call. CDR3 in DNA: TGTGCCAGCAGCTTAGTACTGATGGGGACAGATACGCAGTATTTT. Translation gives CASSLVLMGTDTQYF.